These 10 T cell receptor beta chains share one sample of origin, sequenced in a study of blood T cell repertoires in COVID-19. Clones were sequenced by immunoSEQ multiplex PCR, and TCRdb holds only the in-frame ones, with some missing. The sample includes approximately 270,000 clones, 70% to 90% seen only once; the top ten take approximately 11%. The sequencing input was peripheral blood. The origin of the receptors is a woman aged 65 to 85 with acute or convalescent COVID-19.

This chain's CDR3 is CASLSQGTDTQYF. Here the CDR3 DNA reads TGTGCCAGCTTGTCCCAGGGAACAGATACGCAGTATTTT. The V gene is TRBV5-6, the J gene TRBJ2-3, with D possibly TRBD1 on 5 matching bases. Trimming stripped 7 bases from V and 3 bases from J, with 12 bases between. In germline, CDR1 is SGHDT, CDR2 YYEEEE. There are 13 residues in the CDR3.

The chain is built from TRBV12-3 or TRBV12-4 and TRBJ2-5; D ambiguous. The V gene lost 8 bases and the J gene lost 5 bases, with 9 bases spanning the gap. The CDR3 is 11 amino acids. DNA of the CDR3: TGTGCCAGCGGGTACGGGGAGACCCAGTACTTC. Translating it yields CASGYGETQYF.

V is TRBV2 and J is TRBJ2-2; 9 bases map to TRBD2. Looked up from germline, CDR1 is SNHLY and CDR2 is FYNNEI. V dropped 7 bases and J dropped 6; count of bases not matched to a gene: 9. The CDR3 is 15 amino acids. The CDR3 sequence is CASKGASGGPGELFF. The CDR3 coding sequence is TGTGCCAGCAAGGGGGCCAGCGGGGGGCCCGGGGAGCTGTTTTTT.

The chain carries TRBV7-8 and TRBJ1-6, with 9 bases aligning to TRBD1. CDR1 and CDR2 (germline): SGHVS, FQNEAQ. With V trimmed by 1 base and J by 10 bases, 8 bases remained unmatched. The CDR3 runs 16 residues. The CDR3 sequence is CASSLVHGTGYSPLHF. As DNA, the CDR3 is TGTGCCAGCAGCTTAGTCCACGGGACAGGGTACTCACCCCTCCACTTT.

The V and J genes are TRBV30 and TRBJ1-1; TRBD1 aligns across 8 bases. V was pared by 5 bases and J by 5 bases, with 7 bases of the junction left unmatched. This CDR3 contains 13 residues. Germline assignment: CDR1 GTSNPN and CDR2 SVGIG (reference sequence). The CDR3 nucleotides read TGTGCCTGGGGGGCAGGGGGCTGGACTGAAGCTTTCTTT. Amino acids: CAWGAGGWTEAFF.

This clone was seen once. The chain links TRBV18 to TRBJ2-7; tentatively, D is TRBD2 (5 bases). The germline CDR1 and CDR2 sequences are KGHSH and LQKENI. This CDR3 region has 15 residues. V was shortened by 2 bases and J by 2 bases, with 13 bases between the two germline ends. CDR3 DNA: TGTGCCAGCTCACCAAACCCGGGGTCAGCCTACGAGCAGTACTTC. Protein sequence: CASSPNPGSAYEQYF.

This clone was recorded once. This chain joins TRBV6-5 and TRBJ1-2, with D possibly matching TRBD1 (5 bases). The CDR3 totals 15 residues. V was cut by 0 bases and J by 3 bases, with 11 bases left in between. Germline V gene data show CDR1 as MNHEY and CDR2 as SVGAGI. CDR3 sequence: CASSYSAGRDYGYTF. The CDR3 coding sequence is TGTGCCAGCAGTTACTCGGCAGGGAGGGACTATGGCTACACCTTC.

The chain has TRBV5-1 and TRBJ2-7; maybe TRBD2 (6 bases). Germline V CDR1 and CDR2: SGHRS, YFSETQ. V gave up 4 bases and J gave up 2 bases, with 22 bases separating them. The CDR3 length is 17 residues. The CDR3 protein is CASSPQFNPGATYEQYF. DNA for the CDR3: TGCGCCAGCAGCCCACAATTCAATCCGGGAGCTACCTACGAGCAGTACTTC.

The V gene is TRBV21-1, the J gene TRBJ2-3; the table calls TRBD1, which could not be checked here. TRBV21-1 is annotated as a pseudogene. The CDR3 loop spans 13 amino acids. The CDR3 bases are TGTGCCAGCAGCAAGGGGCTCGCAGATACGCAGTATTTT. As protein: CASSKGLADTQYF.

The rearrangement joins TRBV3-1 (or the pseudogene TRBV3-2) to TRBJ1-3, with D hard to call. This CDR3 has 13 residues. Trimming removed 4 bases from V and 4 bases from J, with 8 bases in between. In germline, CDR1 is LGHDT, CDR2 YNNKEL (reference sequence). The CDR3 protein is CASSPAVGNTIYF. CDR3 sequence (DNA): TGTGCCAGCAGCCCAGCGGTGGGAAACACCATATATTTT.